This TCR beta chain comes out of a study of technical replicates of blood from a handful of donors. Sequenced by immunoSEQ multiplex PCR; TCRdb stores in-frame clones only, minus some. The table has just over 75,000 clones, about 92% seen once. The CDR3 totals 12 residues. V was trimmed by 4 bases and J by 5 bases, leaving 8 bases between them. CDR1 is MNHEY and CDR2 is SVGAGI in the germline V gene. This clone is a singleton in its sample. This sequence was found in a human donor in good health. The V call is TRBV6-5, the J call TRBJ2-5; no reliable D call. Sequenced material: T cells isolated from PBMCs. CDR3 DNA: TGTGCCAGCAGTTCTATCGAGGAGACCCAGTACTTC. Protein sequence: CASSSIEETQYF.